This TCR beta chain was documented in a study of human T cells and chemical hapten exposure. The overall study: Donors were sensitized with 2% DPC on the upper inner arm. General study results and limits: It was expanded TCRs that formed significantly more large CDR3 similarity clusters than controls did. No shift was seen in TCRs above 1 in 1000 frequency with DPC sensitization.

J gave up 2 bases and V 3 bases, and 12 bases lay outside the gene matches. CDR1 and CDR2 (germline): KGHSH, LQKENI. CDR3 size: 18 residues. To note about this clonotype: Its target is unknown.

In TCRdb, the RACE reads were re-called with MiXCR into one record per CDR3 protein. Found here are approximately 91,000 distinct CDR3 sequences, 11% of them singletons; the top ten hold roughly 1.5%. Time point indicated: patch test 2, 6 weeks after DPC sensitization. Treatment reported: therapeutic diphenylcyclopropenone sensitization with weekly scalp DPC. This sequence originates from a man younger than 35 with alopecia areata. Some clones in this sample may be carry-over from other donors' samples. The specimen was whole blood, collected in connection with sensitization to the hapten diphenylcyclopropenone (DPC). The V and J genes are TRBV18 and TRBJ2-3, with 9 bases that match TRBD2. The CDR3 reads CASSPMAASGVITDTQYF. The CDR3, as DNA: TGTGCCAGCTCACCGATGGCGGCTAGCGGGGTCATCACAGATACGCAGTATTTT. Filled out from reference TRBV18 and TRBJ2-3, the complete variable domain reads NAGVMQNPRHLVRRRGQEARLRCSPMKGHSHVYWYRQLPEEGLKFMVYLQKENIIDESGMPKERFSAEFPKEGPSILRIQQVVRGDSAAYFCASSPMAASGVITDTQYFGPGTRLTVL.